The text below deals with one T cell receptor beta chain. Its antigen is not known. This CDR3 comprises 14 residues. V was cut by 0 bases and J by 1 base, with 6 bases left in between. The template for TCR beta VDJ and CDR3 sequence profiling was genomic DNA. TCRdb recomputed calls from the reads with MiXCR, one row per CDR3 protein. The sample includes about 190,000 distinct CDR3 sequences, around half seen only once; the top ten take 16%. The sample belongs to a study of CD8+CD57+ T cells in acquired aplastic anemia. Study as a whole: Mean DNA quantity obtained from sorted CD4+ and CD8+ cells was 2.5 to 4 ug.

Findings of the study overall: In CD8+ cells, Simpson's diversity showed no significant difference between patients and controls. Patients and controls shared some 29 CD8+ CDR3 sequences, which appeared highly expressed in patients and within their immunodominant clones.

This chain connects TRBV12-3 or TRBV12-4 to TRBJ1-1, with D perhaps TRBD1 (6 bases). The sequencing input was sorted CD4+, CD8+, or CD8+CD57+ T cells (not recorded which) from PBMCs. The source of this sequence is a human donor in good health, serving as a control. In nucleotides, the CDR3 is TGTGCCAGCAGTTTAGCGGGACAGAACACTGAAGCTTTCTTT. This gives the protein CASSLAGQNTEAFF.